Shown below are 27 T cell receptor beta chains from a single sample sequenced in a study of blood T cell repertoires in COVID-19. Generated by immunoSEQ multiplex PCR, the TCRdb table keeps only in-frame clones and is missing some. The table lists 210,000 or so clones, approximately 80% of them singletons, with 20% in the top ten. Sequenced sample: peripheral blood. All receptors come from a human donor in a cohort sampled during active COVID-19.

The chain has TRBV5-8 and TRBJ2-1, with 9 bases aligning to TRBD2. The CDR3 runs to 15 residues. Looked up from germline, CDR1 is SGHTS and CDR2 is YDEGEE. Germline trimming cut 0 bases from V and 4 bases from J; bases unmatched to any gene: 2. The CDR3 DNA reads TGTGCCAGCAGCTTGGCGCGGGGGGGTTACAATGAGCAGTTCTTC. Encoded protein: CASSLARGGYNEQFF.

This rearrangement joins TRBV5-5 to TRBJ2-5; possible D gene TRBD1, 6 bases. This CDR3 is built from 16 residues. Germline-derived CDR1 and CDR2 are SGHKS and YYEKEE (reference sequence). V lost 4 bases to trimming and J lost 1 base, with 17 bases between them. CDR3 bases: TGTGCCAGCAGCCCACGACCGACAGGAACCCAAGAGACCCAGTACTTC. Its translation: CASSPRPTGTQETQYF.

The chain is built from TRBV7-9 and TRBJ2-5; D might be TRBD2 (5 bases). This CDR3 spans 15 amino acids. V lost 1 base and J 2 bases, leaving 11 bases between the germline ends. Germline-derived CDR1 and CDR2 are SEHNR and FQNEAQ (reference sequence). In DNA form, the CDR3 reads TGTGCCAGCAGCTTAGGAGGGTCCGCTCAAGAGACCCAGTACTTC. Translation gives CASSLGGSAQETQYF.

The gene calls are TRBV5-1 and TRBJ2-3; maybe TRBD1 (5 bases). With 4 bases removed from V and 2 bases from J, the gap between germline ends came to 14 bases. Germline values: CDR1 SGHRS, CDR2 YFSETQ. This CDR3 comprises 15 residues. The chain's CDR3 is CASSKTGTDTDTQYF. CDR3 nucleotide sequence: TGCGCCAGCAGCAAAACAGGAACTGACACAGATACGCAGTATTTT.

The rearrangement uses TRBV30 and TRBJ1-2; 9 nucleotides match TRBD1. The CDR3 consists of 13 residues. Germline V lookup: CDR1 GTSNPN, CDR2 SVGIG (reference sequence). Trimming cost V 4 bases and J 4 bases; bases outside gene matches: 4. This CDR3 is CAWTGQGIYGYTF. The CDR3 nucleotides are TGTGCCTGGACCGGACAGGGGATCTATGGCTACACCTTC. The whole variable domain, remainder taken from reference TRBV30 and TRBJ1-2, is SQTIHQWPATLVQPVGSPLSLECTVEGTSNPNLYWYRQAAGRGLQLLFYSVGIGQISSEVPQNLSASRPQDRQFILSSKKLLLSDSGFYLCAWTGQGIYGYTFGSGTRLTVV.

The chain couples TRBV11-3 to TRBJ2-1; tentatively, D is TRBD1 (5 bases). This CDR3 has 16 amino acids. V shed 0 bases and J shed 0 bases, with 9 bases lying between them. Germline V lookup: CDR1 SGHNT, CDR2 YENEEA. DNA for the CDR3: TGTGCCAGCAGCTTAGAAGCGACAGTCTCCTACAATGAGCAGTTCTTC. Translation gives CASSLEATVSYNEQFF.

V gene TRBV29-1 combines with J gene TRBJ1-2, with D possibly matching TRBD1 (5 bases). This CDR3 has 13 amino acids. The germline V gene has CDR1 SQVTM and CDR2 ANQGSEA. Between the trimmed V and J ends, which lost 7 bases and 8 bases, there was a span of 20 bases. The CDR3 DNA sequence: TGCAGCGCGGAGAGCAGGGCCTTAGGGGGCTACACCTTC. Protein: CSAESRALGGYTF.

The chain carries TRBV6-2 or TRBV6-3 and TRBJ1-1; the D is unclear. The CDR3 covers 13 residues. Germline lookup yields CDR1 MNHEY and CDR2 SVGEGT. V was shortened by 0 bases and J by 3 bases, with 5 bases between the two germline ends. The CDR3 loop is CASSYSEHTEAFF. CDR3 sequence (DNA): TGTGCCAGCAGTTACTCTGAGCACACTGAAGCTTTCTTT.

The rearrangement joins TRBV30 to TRBJ2-4; TRBD1 aligns across 7 bases. Germline CDR1 and CDR2: GTSNPN and SVGIG (reference sequence). J lost 7 bases, V lost 0 bases, and 0 bases had no gene match. This CDR3 has 12 amino acids. CDR3 DNA: TGTGCCTGGAGTGTACAGGGGAACATTCAGTACTTC. Translating gives CAWSVQGNIQYF.

The J gene is TRBJ2-2, the V gene TRBV5-1, with D possibly being TRBD2 (6 bases). Trimming cost V 7 bases and J 2 bases, with 15 bases left between them. This CDR3 is built from 15 residues. Germline V CDR1 and CDR2: SGHRS, YFSETQ. The CDR3 DNA is TGCGCCAGCTTCCCCCAAGCGGGCAACACCGGGGAGCTGTTTTTT. Its translation: CASFPQAGNTGELFF.

This clone appeared a few times. The chain uses TRBV3-1 (or the pseudogene TRBV3-2) and TRBJ2-1; maybe TRBD2 (6 bases). Trimming took off 3 bases at V and 5 bases at J, with 20 bases between the two ends. This CDR3 is built from 17 residues. Per germline, CDR1 LGHDT and CDR2 YNNKEL (reference sequence). CDR3 in amino acids: CASSQEPGGGLDNEQFF. In DNA, the CDR3 is TGTGCCAGCAGCCAGGAGCCGGGTGGAGGGCTCGACAATGAGCAGTTCTTC.

The genes are TRBV3-1 (or the pseudogene TRBV3-2) and TRBJ1-2; D not resolved. V was shortened by 2 bases and J by 4 bases, with 14 bases between the two germline ends. Germline V gene lookup returns CDR1 LGHDT and CDR2 YNNKEL (reference sequence). This CDR3 region has 15 residues. The chain's CDR3 is CASSQLSPDSYGYTF. Here the CDR3 DNA reads TGTGCCAGCAGCCAACTATCTCCAGACTCCTATGGCTACACCTTC.

V is TRBV30 and J is TRBJ2-3; no definite D call. V shed 3 bases and J shed 3 bases, with 16 bases lying between them. CDR3 length equals 15 residues. CDR1 is GTSNPN and CDR2 is SVGIG in the germline V gene (reference sequence). The CDR3 region has the DNA TGTGCCTGGAGCCCGCTGGAGCCCACTACAGATACGCAGTATTTT. As protein: CAWSPLEPTTDTQYF.

This chain joins TRBV19 and TRBJ2-1; 8 nucleotides line up with TRBD1. CDR3 length: 12 amino acids. Germline V gene lookup returns CDR1 LNHDA and CDR2 SQIVND (reference sequence). V lost 9 bases to trimming and J lost 7 bases; unmatched junction nucleotides: 5. The CDR3 DNA is TGTGCCAGCACGGACAGGGATAATGAGCAGTTCTTC. Protein product: CASTDRDNEQFF.

The V call is TRBV4-1, the J call TRBJ2-5, with 16 bases fitting TRBD2. The junction had 11 bases not matched to a gene; V was cut back by 5 bases and J by 5 bases. CDR1 and CDR2 (germline): MGHRA, YSYEKL. CDR3 length: 18 residues. The CDR3 spells CASSKVGTSGRVRETQYF. The CDR3 DNA is TGCGCCAGCAGCAAGGTCGGGACTAGCGGGAGGGTTCGCGAGACCCAGTACTTC.

The chain recombines TRBV2 with TRBJ2-7, with D maybe TRBD2 (6 bases). The germline V gene has CDR1 SNHLY and CDR2 FYNNEI. The CDR3 is 13 residues long. V was trimmed by 7 bases and J by 5 bases, leaving 15 bases between them. The CDR3 DNA follows: TGTGCCAGCACCGTCGGGGGTTTCGACGAGCAGTACTTC. It translates to CASTVGGFDEQYF.

The V and J genes are TRBV18 and TRBJ1-1; D may be TRBD1 (6 bases). Germline CDR1 and CDR2: KGHSH and LQKENI. V was pared by 3 bases and J by 9 bases, with 14 bases between. The CDR3 contains 13 residues. For the CDR3, the DNA is TGTGCCAGCTCACCCTCCCTGGGGGCGAAAGCTTTCTTT. Its protein is CASSPSLGAKAFF.

V usage is TRBV11-3 and J usage is TRBJ2-3, with D possibly TRBD2 on 6 matching bases. Germline V gene data show CDR1 as SGHNT and CDR2 as YENEEA. This CDR3 region has 14 residues. Trimming cost V 1 base and J 6 bases, with 11 bases left between them. The CDR3 DNA follows: TGTGCCAGCAGCTTAGGGGGGGAGGTCGATACGCAGTATTTT. This codes for CASSLGGEVDTQYF. Filled out from reference TRBV11-3 and TRBJ2-3, the complete variable domain reads EAGVVQSPRYKIIEKKQPVAFWCNPISGHNTLYWYLQNLGQGPELLIRYENEEAVDDSQLPKDRFSAERLKGVDSTLKIQPAELGDSAVYLCASSLGGEVDTQYFGPGTRLTVL.

This clone was seen only once. The chain links TRBV5-1 to TRBJ1-1, with D unclear. The V gene's germline CDR1 is SGHRS and CDR2 YFSETQ. Trimming removed 3 bases at V and 2 bases at J, with 11 bases between. The CDR3 has 14 residues. Written as DNA, the CDR3 is TGCGCCAGCAGCTCTACTACGCTTAACACTGAAGCTTTCTTT. Protein product: CASSSTTLNTEAFF.

The rearrangement uses TRBV6-1 and TRBJ1-4; 7 bases align to TRBD1. Germline V gene data show CDR1 as MNHNS and CDR2 as SASEGT. V gave up 3 bases and J gave up 5 bases; unmatched junction bases: 6. The CDR3 is 15 residues long. CDR3 sequence (DNA): TGTGCCAGCAGTGACACAGGGGTGCCAAATGAAAAACTGTTTTTT. Protein sequence: CASSDTGVPNEKLFF.

This rearrangement joins TRBV18 to TRBJ1-5, with D maybe TRBD1 (6 bases). V lost 3 bases and J lost 4, with 13 bases in between. There are 15 residues in the CDR3. Germline CDR1 KGHSH, CDR2 LQKENI. The CDR3 DNA sequence: TGTGCCAGCTCACCGAGTTGGGACACAAATCAGCCCCAGCATTTT. Protein product: CASSPSWDTNQPQHF.

CDR3 amino acids: CASSSELYNSPLHF. The CDR3 coding sequence is TGTGCCAGCAGCTCCGAGCTATATAATTCACCCCTCCACTTT. V is TRBV11-1 and J is TRBJ1-6; D unresolved. With 4 bases removed from V and 4 bases from J, the gap between germline ends came to 8 bases. CDR1 is SGHAT, CDR2 FQDESV, per germline (reference sequence). This CDR3 comprises 14 residues.

The chain combines TRBV2 with TRBJ2-1; TRBD1 is a possible D gene (5 bases). The CDR3 runs 17 residues. Deletions cut 0 bases from V and 7 bases from J, with 19 bases between. CDR1 and CDR2 (germline): SNHLY, FYNNEI. The CDR3 coding sequence is TGTGCCAGCAGTGAAGCTCAAGGGGCGGCAACGAGAAATGAGCAGTTCTTC. Protein sequence: CASSEAQGAATRNEQFF.

This chain connects TRBV5-1 to TRBJ2-1; TRBD1 aligns across 7 bases. Losses at the gene ends were 6 bases for V and 5 bases for J; bases not matched to a gene: 5. The CDR3 sequence is 13 residues long. Germline V gene sequence: CDR1 SGHRS, CDR2 YFSETQ. CDR3 loop: CASTDRVNNEQFF. DNA of the CDR3: TGCGCCAGCACTGACAGGGTCAACAATGAGCAGTTCTTC.

The V gene is TRBV5-1, the J gene TRBJ2-1; possibly TRBD1 for D (6 bases). V lost 0 bases, J lost 9 bases, and 16 bases lay in between. This CDR3 is built from 15 residues. Per the germline V gene, CDR1 is SGHRS and CDR2 is YFSETQ. For the CDR3, the DNA is TGCGCCAGCAGCTTGGCTGGGGACATTGGAAGTGAGCAGTTCTTC. Protein product: CASSLAGDIGSEQFF. The full variable domain, with the rest looked up from reference TRBV5-1 and TRBJ2-1, is KAGVTQTPRYLIKTRGQQVTLSCSPISGHRSVSWYQQTPGQGLQFLFEYFSETQRNKGNFPGRFSGRQFSNSRSEMNVSTLELGDSALYLCASSLAGDIGSEQFFGPGTRLTVL.

This chain links TRBV12-3 or TRBV12-4 with TRBJ2-3; D remains unclear. V lost 3 bases and J 2 bases, leaving 6 bases between the germline ends. This CDR3 contains 13 residues. CDR3 sequence: CASSLRLTDTQYF. The CDR3, as DNA: TGTGCCAGCAGTTTGCGCCTCACAGATACGCAGTATTTT.

The rearrangement links TRBV7-9 to TRBJ1-2; tentatively, D is TRBD1 (6 bases). The CDR3 runs to 13 residues. Germline V lookup: CDR1 SEHNR, CDR2 FQNEAQ (reference sequence). V was shortened by 2 bases and J by 4 bases, with 8 bases between the two germline ends. CDR3 nucleotides: TGTGCCAGCAGCTTAAGGGGGAGCTATGGCTACACCTTC. Residues: CASSLRGSYGYTF.